A selection of T cell receptor beta chains follows, all from one sample in a study of type 1 regulatory T cells. What these receptors recognize is not known. TCRdb recomputed calls from the reads with MiXCR, one row per CDR3 protein. The sample consists of 60,000 to 80,000 distinct CDR3 sequences, roughly three fifths of them appearing once. Source material: cultured T cells, either the whole culture or a sorted T cell fraction (not recorded which). Receptor source: a human donor in good health. Both conserved end residues are part of each CDR3. Each record gives: clone size, J gene, V gene, D gene, CDR3 protein, CDR3 DNA. D genes are given only for firm matches. Clone size appears in some rows only: once, few, many, or a class for an expanded clone.

>few|TRBJ2-7|TRBV25-1|TRBD1
CASRDRVEGEQYF
TGTGCCAGCAGGGACAGGGTAGAGGGCGAGCAGTACTTC
>.|TRBJ2-3|TRBV20-1|TRBD1
CSALGTGGAYTQYF
TGCAGTGCTCTCGGGACAGGGGGCGCATATACGCAGTATTTT
>.|TRBJ2-3|TRBV2|TRBD2
CASSGWTSARLRTDTQYF
TGTGCCAGCAGTGGCTGGACTAGCGCGCGCTTGCGCACAGATACGCAGTATTTT
>.|TRBJ2-1|TRBV5-1|TRBD1
CASSLGGRGNEQFF
TGCGCCAGCAGCTTGGGGGGCAGGGGGAATGAGCAGTTCTTC
>.|TRBJ2-1|TRBV27|.
CASSAIRSEQFF
TGTGCCAGCAGTGCGATACGGTCTGAGCAGTTCTTC
>.|TRBJ2-7|TRBV2|TRBD1
CAIKDETGGSGEQYF
TGTGCCATAAAGGATGAGACAGGGGGTTCGGGTGAGCAGTACTTC
>few|TRBJ2-7|TRBV20-1|TRBD1
CSAGHSQGQLYEQYF
TGCAGTGCAGGGCATTCTCAGGGACAGCTCTACGAGCAGTACTTC
>.|TRBJ2-2|TRBV24-1|TRBD1
CATRGQGNTGELFF
TGTGCCACCAGGGGACAGGGGAACACCGGGGAGCTGTTTTTT
>few|TRBJ2-5|TRBV28|.
CASSLARGTHETQYF
TGTGCCAGCAGTTTAGCCCGGGGAACCCACGAGACCCAGTACTTC
>.|TRBJ2-3|TRBV20-1|TRBD2
CSARATSGRVTDTQYF
TGCAGTGCTAGAGCGACTAGCGGGAGGGTCACAGATACGCAGTATTTT
>few|TRBJ1-2|TRBV20-1|TRBD1
CSASLPRGGQGDYGYTF
TGCAGTGCTAGTCTGCCGAGAGGGGGACAGGGAGACTATGGCTACACCTTC
>.|TRBJ2-7|TRBV11-2|.
CASTLNRGGTYEQYF
TGTGCCAGCACCCTCAACCGCGGAGGGACCTACGAGCAGTACTTC
>few|TRBJ2-1|TRBV20-1|TRBD2
CSARDSWPGGGNEQFF
TGCAGTGCTAGAGACTCCTGGCCGGGAGGTGGCAATGAGCAGTTCTTC
>.|TRBJ2-1|TRBV19|TRBD2
CASTSPRLAGGNEQFF
TGTGCCAGTACCTCCCCCCGACTAGCGGGAGGAAATGAGCAGTTCTTC
>.|TRBJ2-5|TRBV5-1|TRBD1
CASSQTTGAGQETQYF
TGCGCCAGCAGCCAAACTACAGGGGCCGGACAAGAGACCCAGTACTTC
>few|TRBJ2-1|TRBV7-9|TRBD2
CASSTSGTSYNEQFF
TGTGCCAGCAGCACGAGCGGGACCTCCTACAATGAGCAGTTCTTC
>.|TRBJ2-2|TRBV19|TRBD1
CASSATGAGELFF
TGTGCCAGTAGTGCGACAGGGGCCGGGGAGCTGTTTTTT
>.|TRBJ1-5|TRBV18|.
CASSPPGRNSNQPQHF
TGTGCCAGCTCACCACCGGGACGCAATAGCAATCAGCCCCAGCATTTT
>.|TRBJ2-7|TRBV5-1|.
CASSSGTAPYEQYF
TGCGCCAGCAGCTCGGGAACAGCCCCCTACGAGCAGTACTTC
>once|TRBJ2-2|TRBV9|.
CASSPTPTGELFF
TGTGCCAGCAGCCCTACCCCCACCGGGGAGCTGTTTTTT
>medium-sized|TRBJ2-7|TRBV20-1|.
CSAGFGGMNYEQYF
TGCAGTGCTGGGTTTGGGGGGATGAACTACGAGCAGTACTTC
>.|TRBJ2-1|TRBV7-8|.
CASSLDPLTIYNEQFF
TGTGCCAGCAGCTTAGACCCCCTGACTATCTACAATGAGCAGTTCTTC
>.|TRBJ1-5|TRBV2|.
CASRPFGQPQHF
TGTGCCAGCAGGCCTTTTGGTCAGCCCCAGCATTTT
>.|TRBJ2-3|TRBV9|TRBD2
CASSALPSGSGDTQYF
TGTGCCAGCAGCGCCCTTCCTAGCGGGAGTGGAGATACGCAGTATTTT
>.|TRBJ2-6|TRBV2|.
CASSFRDGSSGANVLTF
TGTGCCAGCAGCTTCCGGGACGGGAGCTCTGGGGCCAACGTCCTGACTTTC
>.|TRBJ2-6|TRBV7-9|TRBD1
CASSYPYRGSGANVLTF
TGTGCCAGCAGCTACCCCTACAGGGGGTCTGGGGCCAACGTCCTGACTTTC
>.|TRBJ2-1|TRBV7-6|TRBD2
CASSLAHIAGVDNEQFF
TGTGCCAGCAGCTTAGCGCACATAGCGGGAGTTGACAATGAGCAGTTCTTC
>.|TRBJ2-2|TRBV27|.
CASKGAGQGTGELFF
TGTGCCAGCAAAGGGGCGGGGCAGGGGACCGGGGAGCTGTTTTTT
>few|TRBJ2-7|TRBV5-4|TRBD2
CASSLRLAGDFDEQYF
TGTGCCAGCAGCTTGAGGCTAGCGGGAGACTTCGACGAGCAGTACTTC
>.|TRBJ2-3|TRBV29-1|TRBD2
CSVESASGNTDTQYF
TGCAGCGTTGAATCAGCTAGCGGGAACACAGATACGCAGTATTTT
>.|TRBJ1-1|TRBV9|.
CASSVALGIGDTEAFF
TGTGCCAGCAGCGTAGCCCTTGGAATCGGGGACACTGAAGCTTTCTTT
>.|TRBJ1-4|TRBV5-1|.
CASSLTSGGKLFF
TGCGCCAGCAGCTTGACATCGGGGGGAAAACTGTTTTTT
>few|TRBJ2-3|TRBV4-2|TRBD1
CASSQDLRQGLDTQYF
TGTGCCAGCAGCCAAGATCTACGACAGGGTCTGGATACGCAGTATTTT
>many|TRBJ1-5|TRBV12-3/TRBV12-4|.
CASKLESNQPQHF
TGTGCCAGCAAGCTGGAAAGCAATCAGCCCCAGCATTTT
>few|TRBJ2-1|TRBV20-1|TRBD1
CSAIILGQGNYNEQFF
TGCAGTGCTATCATACTGGGACAGGGAAACTACAATGAGCAGTTCTTC
>.|TRBJ2-3|TRBV6-6|TRBD2
CAITAGDIADTQYF
TGTGCCATCACAGCGGGAGACATTGCAGATACGCAGTATTTT
>.|TRBJ2-7|TRBV7-9|TRBD1
CASSLRQGSSYEQYF
TGTGCCAGCAGCTTAAGACAGGGGAGCTCCTACGAGCAGTACTTC
>.|TRBJ2-1|TRBV5-1|TRBD2
CASSHGTSGRAPEQFF
TGCGCCAGCAGCCATGGGACTAGCGGGAGGGCCCCTGAGCAGTTCTTC
>.|TRBJ2-7|TRBV15|TRBD1
CATSPRDRGIEQYF
TGTGCCACCAGCCCCCGGGACAGGGGGATCGAGCAGTACTTC
>.|TRBJ2-1|TRBV5-1|.
CASSSGGPGEQFF
TGCGCCAGCAGCTCTGGAGGGCCGGGTGAGCAGTTCTTC
>once|TRBJ2-5|TRBV9|.
CASSVGVVETQYF
TGTGCCAGCAGCGTAGGGGTTGTGGAGACCCAGTACTTC
>.|TRBJ2-7|TRBV29-1|TRBD2
CSGQRENSAEQYF
TGCAGCGGGCAGCGGGAGAACTCTGCCGAGCAGTACTTC
>.|TRBJ1-6|TRBV20-1|TRBD1
CSASRTGGSPLHF
TGCAGTGCTAGCAGGACAGGGGGCTCACCCCTCCACTTT
>.|TRBJ2-2|TRBV4-3|TRBD2
CASSQRTSGSATGGLFF
TGCGCCAGCAGCCAGAGGACTAGCGGGAGTGCCACCGGGGGGCTGTTTTTT
>.|TRBJ1-2|TRBV7-9|TRBD1
CASSLFGQGFDYTF
TGTGCCAGCAGCTTGTTCGGACAGGGTTTCGACTACACCTTC
>few|TRBJ2-7|TRBV4-2|.
CASSQVGTGYEQYF
TGTGCCAGCAGCCAAGTGGGAACGGGCTACGAGCAGTACTTC
>.|TRBJ2-7|TRBV2|.
CASSVGRGESYEQYF
TGTGCCAGCAGTGTTGGCAGGGGTGAGTCCTACGAGCAGTACTTC
>.|TRBJ2-3|TRBV7-2|.
CASSSVGYTQYF
TGTGCCAGCAGCTCCGTGGGGTATACGCAGTATTTT
>.|TRBJ2-7|TRBV7-2|.
CASSLASNFEQYF
TGTGCCAGCAGCTTAGCATCGAACTTCGAGCAGTACTTC
>.|TRBJ1-4|TRBV30|.
CAWSGSTGGEKLYF
TGTGCCTGGAGTGGCTCGACTGGGGGTGAAAAACTGTATTTT
>.|TRBJ1-5|TRBV20-1|TRBD1
CSAGGTGVQPQHF
TGCAGTGCTGGCGGGACAGGGGTTCAGCCCCAGCATTTT
>.|TRBJ2-1|TRBV3-1|.
CASSREIYNEQFF
TGTGCCAGCAGCCGAGAGATCTACAATGAGCAGTTCTTC
>few|TRBJ2-3|TRBV6-1|.
CASSEATWASEATDTQYF
TGTGCCAGCAGTGAAGCGACCTGGGCTAGCGAGGCCACAGATACGCAGTATTTT
>.|TRBJ2-7|TRBV10-3|TRBD1
CAIRDRGSYYEQYF
TGTGCCATCAGGGACAGGGGGTCCTACTACGAGCAGTACTTC
>.|TRBJ2-3|TRBV5-1|.
CASSLAGPTDTQYF
TGCGCCAGCAGCTTGGCGGGACCCACAGATACGCAGTATTTT
>once|TRBJ1-5|TRBV19|.
CASSIDRGSNQPQHF
TGTGCCAGTAGTATAGATCGCGGGAGCAATCAGCCCCAGCATTTT
>.|TRBJ2-3|TRBV5-1|.
CASSLGYRTDTQYF
TGCGCCAGCAGCTTGGGATATCGCACAGATACGCAGTATTTT
>.|TRBJ1-5|TRBV28|.
CASRTGTQVTGPQHF
TGTGCCAGCAGAACCGGGACACAGGTCACTGGGCCCCAGCATTTT
>few|TRBJ2-7|TRBV29-1|TRBD1
CSVLDRGYEQYF
TGCAGCGTTTTAGACAGGGGGTACGAGCAGTACTTC
>few|TRBJ2-3|TRBV20-1|TRBD2
CSASGTSGITDTQYF
TGCAGTGCTAGCGGTACTAGCGGGATTACAGATACGCAGTATTTT